The 28 T cell receptor beta chains given below trace back to one sample, sequenced in a study of identical twins. Each CDR3 protein gets one entry after TCRdb re-called the 5' RACE reads with MiXCR. The sample shows around 570,000 distinct CDR3 sequences, 9.6% of them seen only once. These same data were also listed under a study on yellow fever vaccine responses in identical twins.

Sequencing used PBMCs. The origin of the receptors is a woman under 30 in good health.

This chain connects TRBV6-2 or TRBV6-3 to TRBJ2-4, with 8 bases identical to TRBD1. V shed 8 bases, J shed 0 bases, and the junction held 3 bases outside the gene matches. Germline CDR1 is MNHEY and CDR2 is SVGEGT. This CDR3 has 14 amino acids. The CDR3 nucleotides read TGTGCCAGCTGGGACAGGCTAGCCAAAAACATTCAGTACTTC. This sequence encodes CASWDRLAKNIQYF.

Many counts were recorded for this clonotype. The chain recombines TRBV24-1 with TRBJ2-7; D perhaps matches TRBD2 (6 bases). Germline V gene sequence: CDR1 KGHDR, CDR2 SFDVKD. This CDR3 comprises 16 residues. V was clipped by 7 bases and J by 2 bases, with 20 bases between them. CDR3 region: CATRLTPSAETYEQYF. DNA for the CDR3: TGTGCCACCAGGCTAACCCCTAGCGCCGAAACCTACGAGCAGTACTTC.

This clonotype was picked up a small number of times. The chain employs TRBV10-1 and TRBJ2-7, with 9 bases identical to TRBD1. The junction had 8 bases not matched to a gene; V was cut back by 5 bases and J by 3 bases. The CDR3 consists of 15 residues. CDR1 and CDR2 from the germline V gene are WNHNN and SYGVQD (reference sequence). As DNA, the CDR3 is TGCGCCAGCAGTTATGCTCCGGGACAGGGCTACGAGCAGTACTTC. It yields the protein CASSYAPGQGYEQYF.

The chain employs TRBV12-3 or TRBV12-4 and TRBJ2-1; no clear D gene. CDR3 length: 13 amino acids. V lost 4 bases and J lost 6, with 10 bases in between. CDR3 in DNA: TGTGCCAGCAGTTCGGCGGACCTCAATGAGCAGTTCTTC. Its protein product is CASSSADLNEQFF.

The CDR3 reads CASSRNRVRYEQYF. The CDR3 DNA follows: TGTGCCAGCAGCCGTAACAGGGTCCGCTACGAGCAGTACTTC. The V and J genes are TRBV7-2 and TRBJ2-7; D might be TRBD1 (6 bases). Per the germline V gene, CDR1 is SGHTA and CDR2 is FQGNSA. Trimming took off 5 bases at V and 3 bases at J, with 14 bases between the two ends. The CDR3 sequence is 14 residues long.

This chain joins TRBV28 and TRBJ2-6, with D uncertain. Germline CDR1 and CDR2: MDHEN and SYDVKM. V lost 2 bases and J lost 0, with 14 bases in between. CDR3 length equals 18 residues. The CDR3 protein is CASSLPRKGGSGANVLTF. CDR3 DNA sequence: TGTGCCAGCAGTTTACCCCGTAAGGGCGGCTCTGGGGCCAACGTCCTGACTTTC.

This clonotype was counted between two and nine times. The CDR3 nucleotides read TGCAGTGCTAGAGAGCAGGGGAGGTCCGTTAAAGAGACCCAGTACTTC. Encoded protein: CSAREQGRSVKETQYF. This rearrangement joins TRBV20-1 to TRBJ2-5; either TRBD1 or TRBD2 may supply D (6 bases each). Germline loops: CDR1 DFQATT, CDR2 SNEGSKA (reference sequence). The length of the CDR3 is 16 residues. The V and J ends lost 0 bases and 3 bases respectively, with 17 bases between them.

This clonotype occurred many times. The chain couples TRBV12-3 or TRBV12-4 to TRBJ2-5; tentatively, D is TRBD1 (5 bases). This CDR3 spans 12 amino acids. Trimming shortened V by 4 bases and J by 9 bases, and 12 bases separated the two germline ends. CDR3 amino acids: CASSSELGAQYF. The CDR3 DNA reads as TGTGCCAGCAGTTCTGAGTTAGGGGCCCAGTACTTC.

This clonotype was seen only a few times. This chain connects TRBV5-1 to TRBJ1-1, with 7 bases fitting TRBD1. The V gene's germline CDR1 is SGHRS and CDR2 YFSETQ. The CDR3 covers 15 residues. The V gene end was trimmed by 4 bases and the J gene end by 4 bases; junction bases not matched to a gene: 10. CDR3 region: CASSGSRGRGTEAFF. DNA for the CDR3: TGCGCCAGCAGCGGTTCGAGGGGGCGCGGCACTGAAGCTTTCTTT.

The rearrangement links TRBV6-2 or TRBV6-3 to TRBJ2-1, with 9 bases that match TRBD2. The V gene end was trimmed by 6 bases and the J gene end by 8 bases; junction bases not matched to a gene: 5. The V gene's germline CDR1 is MNHEY and CDR2 SVGEGT. This CDR3 has 13 residues. The CDR3 spells CASSRLADDEQFF. The CDR3 DNA follows: TGTGCCAGCAGCAGACTAGCGGACGATGAGCAGTTCTTC.

This clonotype was picked up a small number of times. V and J are TRBV20-1 and TRBJ2-3; D ambiguous. CDR1 and CDR2 (germline): DFQATT, SNEGSKA (reference sequence). V was clipped by 8 bases and J by 2 bases, with 14 bases between them. This CDR3 comprises 13 residues. CDR3 nucleotides: TGCAGTACCATTAAAGGAGACACAGATACGCAGTATTTT. Translating it yields CSTIKGDTDTQYF.

This clonotype was picked up many times. The V and J genes are TRBV4-3 and TRBJ2-7; 10 bases match TRBD1. This CDR3 is 14 amino acids long. CDR1 is LGHNA and CDR2 is YSLEER in the germline V gene. V shed 5 bases, J shed 4 bases, and the junction held 5 bases outside the gene matches. Here the CDR3 DNA reads TGCGCCAGCAGCACCCGACAGGGGGCGTACGAGCAGTACTTC. Its translation: CASSTRQGAYEQYF.

This clonotype was seen only a few times. This sequence joins TRBV10-1 and TRBJ2-3; no clear D gene. Deletions cut 6 bases from V and 5 bases from J, with 6 bases between. CDR3 size: 11 residues. Germline assignment: CDR1 WNHNN and CDR2 SYGVQD (reference sequence). The CDR3 protein is CASRKGDTQYF. CDR3 DNA sequence: TGCGCCAGCAGGAAGGGAGATACGCAGTATTTT.

V usage is TRBV7-9 and J usage is TRBJ2-3; possible D gene TRBD2, 6 bases. This CDR3 spans 15 amino acids. Germline V lookup: CDR1 SEHNR, CDR2 FQNEAQ (reference sequence). The V end was cut by 4 bases, the J end by 5 bases, with 16 bases between. The CDR3 DNA follows: TGTGCCAGCAGCTCCCGGGACTTTTTCGAAGATACGCAGTATTTT. It specifies CASSSRDFFEDTQYF.

This clonotype has at least ten counts. The chain employs TRBV7-9 and TRBJ2-7; 9 nucleotides agree with TRBD1. With 5 bases clipped from V and 4 bases from J, the junction kept 15 bases outside the gene matches. The length of the CDR3 is 17 residues. The germline CDR1 and CDR2 sequences are SEHNR and FQNEAQ (reference sequence). Written as DNA, the CDR3 is TGTGCCAGCAGCCCAGGGGACAGGGCAGCGCTAGGATACGAGCAGTACTTC. It codes for CASSPGDRAALGYEQYF.

This clonotype showed up many times. V is TRBV3-1 and J is TRBJ1-2; 8 nucleotides line up with TRBD1. The V segment lost 2 bases and the J segment 9 bases; nucleotides outside the gene matches: 2. This CDR3 has 12 residues. Per germline, CDR1 LGHDT and CDR2 YNNKEL (reference sequence). This CDR3 reads CASSQRQGSYTF. In nucleotides, the CDR3 is TGTGCCAGCAGCCAAAGACAGGGGAGCTACACCTTC.

The rearrangement links TRBV12-3 or TRBV12-4 to TRBJ2-6; 10 bases are a match to TRBD2. CDR3 length: 18 residues. V lost 1 base and J lost 0; bases outside the gene matches: 3. CDR3 amino acids: CASSLVLAGTSGANVLTF. In DNA form, the CDR3 reads TGTGCCAGCAGTTTAGTACTAGCGGGAACCTCTGGGGCCAACGTCCTGACTTTC.

The CDR3 nucleotides are TGTGCCAGCAGAGGGGACTCCACCTACGAGCAGTACTTC. This sequence encodes CASRGDSTYEQYF. The genes are TRBV2 and TRBJ2-7; tentative D call: TRBD2 (6 bases). Germline loops: CDR1 SNHLY, CDR2 FYNNEI. The CDR3 sequence is 13 residues long. V was shortened by 6 bases and J by 2 bases, with 11 bases between the two germline ends. Looking up the rest from reference TRBV2 and TRBJ2-7 gives the full variable domain: EPEVTQTPSHQVTQMGQEVILRCVPISNHLYFYWYRQILGQKVEFLVSFYNNEISEKSEIFDDQFSVERPDGSNFTLKIRSTKLEDSAMYFCASRGDSTYEQYFGPGTRLTVT.

As regards this clonotype: A much more abundant neighbour one base away suggests this may be a read error. The gene calls are TRBV20-1 and TRBJ2-7; 9 positions match TRBD1. V was pared by 5 bases and J by 2 bases, with 7 bases of the junction left unmatched. Germline V lookup: CDR1 DFQATT, CDR2 SNEGSKA (reference sequence). This CDR3 spans 14 amino acids. The CDR3 is CSAGGGQGTYEQYF. In DNA, the CDR3 is TGCAGTGCTGGAGGGGGACAGGGCACCTACGAGCAGTACTTC.

This chain connects TRBV30 to TRBJ2-5, with 8 bases that match TRBD2. There are 13 residues in the CDR3. V gave up 2 bases and J gave up 7 bases; unmatched junction bases: 6. The germline CDR1 and CDR2 sequences are GTSNPN and SVGIG (reference sequence). The CDR3 DNA is TGTGCCTGGAGTATCGGGGGGGAGGCGACCCAGTACTTC. Protein: CAWSIGGEATQYF.

V gene TRBV7-9 combines with J gene TRBJ2-1, with TRBD2 as a possible D gene (5 bases). The CDR3 is 16 amino acids. V dropped 4 bases and J dropped 4 bases, with 17 bases sitting between them. Looked up from germline, CDR1 is SEHNR and CDR2 is FQNEAQ (reference sequence). This chain's CDR3 is CASSSPVGGQYNEQFF. DNA for the CDR3: TGTGCCAGCAGCTCCCCAGTGGGCGGGCAATACAATGAGCAGTTCTTC.

The chain links TRBV27 to TRBJ2-3; D is possibly TRBD1 (6 bases). CDR1 and CDR2 (germline): MNHEY, SMNVEV (reference sequence). CDR3 length equals 16 residues. V shed 5 bases and J shed 4 bases, with 19 bases lying between them. The CDR3 reads CASSTTGVLGADTQYF. The CDR3, as DNA: TGTGCCAGCAGTACGACAGGTGTCTTAGGAGCAGATACGCAGTATTTT.

The table lists this clonotype with a few counts. This chain links TRBV20-1 with TRBJ2-1; TRBD2 matches 8 bases. Germline values: CDR1 DFQATT, CDR2 SNEGSKA (reference sequence). Losses at the gene ends were 4 bases for V and 6 bases for J; bases not matched to a gene: 5. The CDR3 is 13 residues long. Written as DNA, the CDR3 is TGCAGTGCTAACCAACTAGCGGTCAATGAGCAGTTCTTC. Its protein product is CSANQLAVNEQFF.

This rearrangement joins TRBV4-3 to TRBJ2-7; D ambiguous. V lost 1 base and J 1 base, leaving 8 bases between the germline ends. Germline V gene data show CDR1 as LGHNA and CDR2 as YSLEER. The CDR3 runs 14 residues. The CDR3 spells CASSQVAWSYEQYF. CDR3 nucleotide sequence: TGCGCCAGCAGCCAAGTTGCCTGGTCCTACGAGCAGTACTTC.

J is TRBJ2-1 and V is TRBV7-1, with 8 nucleotides matching TRBD1. TRBV7-1 is an ORF; its function is uncertain. This CDR3 has 14 amino acids. V dropped 1 base and J dropped 9; count of bases not matched to a gene: 5. The CDR3 bases are TGTGCCAGCAGCTCAGAGGACAGGGACTTTGAGCAGTTCTTC. Its translation is CASSSEDRDFEQFF.

This clonotype was seen a few times. The chain is built from TRBV2 and TRBJ2-7; weak D call: TRBD2 (6 bases). The CDR3 is made up of 15 amino acids. V was cut by 8 bases and J by 2 bases, with 19 bases left in between. Germline V gene lookup returns CDR1 SNHLY and CDR2 FYNNEI. The CDR3 DNA is TGTGCCAGCGAGGAAAGACTAGTCACGGCCTACGAGCAGTACTTC. Translation gives CASEERLVTAYEQYF. The variable domain in full, with the rest retrieved from reference TRBV2 and TRBJ2-7, is EPEVTQTPSHQVTQMGQEVILRCVPISNHLYFYWYRQILGQKVEFLVSFYNNEISEKSEIFDDQFSVERPDGSNFTLKIRSTKLEDSAMYFCASEERLVTAYEQYFGPGTRLTVT.

The chain employs TRBV15 and TRBJ1-2; D not resolved. V lost 0 bases to trimming and J lost 4 bases, with 6 bases between them. The CDR3 is 13 amino acids. CDR1 is LNHNV and CDR2 is YYDKDF in the germline V gene (reference sequence). For the CDR3, the DNA is TGTGCCACCAGCAGAGATCTGGCCTATGGCTACACCTTC. Translation gives CATSRDLAYGYTF.

The J gene is TRBJ2-2, the V gene TRBV19; possible D gene TRBD2, 5 bases. Germline V gene lookup returns CDR1 LNHDA and CDR2 SQIVND (reference sequence). This CDR3 is built from 15 residues. The V gene lost 3 bases and the J gene lost 4 bases, with 12 bases spanning the gap. The CDR3 nucleotides read TGTGCCAGTAGTATCACTAGGGCTGGCACCGGGGAGCTGTTTTTT. As protein: CASSITRAGTGELFF.